Shown below are 5 T cell receptor beta chains from a single sample sequenced in a study of Ad26.COV2.S vaccination and SARS-CoV-2 variants. Treatment defined: about 20 received Ad26.COV2.S at low or high dose, single or two shots; about 5 received placebo; per-sample allocation not given. Repertoires come from day 63 after the first vaccine or placebo injection. Here immunoSEQ multiplex PCR was the method, and the copy in TCRdb shows in-frame clones only, minus some. The table has 350,000 to 500,000 clones, approximately 90% seen once. The sample consisted of peripheral blood, taken in a trial of Ad26.COV2.S vaccine versus placebo. The origin of the receptors is a person between 18 and 65 years old who received the Ad26.COV2.S COVID-19 vaccine or a placebo.

The chain couples TRBV7-4 to TRBJ2-1, with 8 bases aligning to TRBD2. The CDR3 contains 14 residues. In germline, CDR1 is SGHVT, CDR2 SQSDAQ. The V and J ends lost 7 bases and 0 bases, in that order; junction bases with no gene match: 2. CDR3 bases: TGTGCCAGCATCCTAGCGGGCTCCTACAATGAGCAGTTCTTC. It codes for CASILAGSYNEQFF.

The chain is built from TRBV12-5 and TRBJ1-6, with D perhaps matching TRBD1 (6 bases). In germline, CDR1 is LGHNT, CDR2 FRNRAP. The CDR3 sequence is 15 residues long. The V end lost 7 bases, the J end lost 0 bases, and 10 bases lay between the germline ends. CDR3 nucleotides: TGTGCTAGTGCTCAGGGGAGCTCCTATAATTCACCCCTCCACTTT. Translation gives CASAQGSSYNSPLHF.

The rearrangement joins TRBV3-1 (or the pseudogene TRBV3-2) to TRBJ1-2; maybe TRBD1 (5 bases). Trimming took 3 bases from V and 3 from J, leaving 23 bases between them. Germline assignment: CDR1 LGHDT and CDR2 YNNKEL (reference sequence). This CDR3 has 18 residues. The CDR3 nucleotides read TGTGCCAGCAGCCATGGAGGGCAGGGCCCGTCTCGAGACTATGGCTACACCTTC. This codes for CASSHGGQGPSRDYGYTF.

The chain couples TRBV7-2 to TRBJ2-3, with a tentative D call TRBD2 (5 bases). The V end was cut by 0 bases, the J end by 4 bases, with 11 bases between. This CDR3 is built from 15 residues. Germline-derived CDR1 and CDR2 are SGHTA and FQGNSA. CDR3: CASSLAGVQADTQYF. The CDR3 DNA reads TGTGCCAGCAGCTTAGCGGGAGTGCAGGCAGATACGCAGTATTTT. The variable domain in full, completed from reference TRBV7-2 and TRBJ2-3, reads GAGVSQSPSNKVTEKGKDVELRCDPISGHTALYWYRQSLGQGLEFLIYFQGNSAPDKSGLPSDRFSAERTGGSVSTLTIQRTQQEDSAVYLCASSLAGVQADTQYFGPGTRLTVL.

The chain carries TRBV14 and TRBJ1-6; D perhaps matches TRBD1 (6 bases). The CDR3 extends over 14 amino acids. CDR1 SGHDN and CDR2 FVKESK come from the germline V gene. The V and J ends lost 2 bases and 9 bases respectively, with 11 bases between them. CDR3 coding DNA: TGTGCCAGCAGCCAAAGGGGGGCAAGTTCACCCCTCCACTTT. Translation gives CASSQRGASSPLHF.